These T cell receptor beta chains were read from a single sample in a study of T cell responses to AZD1222 COVID-19 vaccine. The protocol was immunoSEQ multiplex PCR, while the TCRdb copy is restricted to in-frame clones and leaves out a portion. Among 95,000 to 100,000 clones listed, 87% were seen once. The sample in question was peripheral blood, obtained on day 0 of AZD1222 vaccination. These receptors were taken from an adult in good health. Each CDR3 is given with its conserved first and last residue. A D gene is named only where the DNA matches it firmly. Rows may omit the clone size; those that give it use once, few, many or a size class.

cdr3_aa: CASSLEGGGENTGELFF
cdr3_nt: TGCGCCAGCAGCTTAGAAGGCGGCGGAGAGAACACCGGGGAGCTGTTTTTT
d_call: .
v_call: TRBV5-1
clone_size: .
j_call: TRBJ2-2

cdr3_aa: CASSRTVGQPQHF
cdr3_nt: TGTGCCAGCAGCCGGACAGTAGGCCAGCCCCAGCATTTT
d_call: .
v_call: TRBV11-2
clone_size: .
j_call: TRBJ1-5

cdr3_aa: CASNREGSPLHF
cdr3_nt: TGCGCCAGCAACAGGGAAGGTTCACCCCTCCACTTT
d_call: .
v_call: TRBV4-1
clone_size: .
j_call: TRBJ1-6

cdr3_aa: CASIVAGGPRNEQFF
cdr3_nt: TGTGCCAGCATTGTAGCGGGAGGGCCCAGGAATGAGCAGTTCTTC
d_call: TRBD2
v_call: TRBV27
clone_size: .
j_call: TRBJ2-1

cdr3_aa: CASSKGLALNEQFF
cdr3_nt: TGTGCCAGCAGCAAGGGACTAGCGCTCAATGAGCAGTTCTTC
d_call: TRBD2
v_call: TRBV7-2
clone_size: once
j_call: TRBJ2-1

cdr3_aa: CASTLTGSQETQYF
cdr3_nt: TGTGCCAGCACCCTGACAGGGTCGCAAGAGACCCAGTACTTC
d_call: TRBD1
v_call: TRBV5-4
clone_size: .
j_call: TRBJ2-5

cdr3_aa: CASSGTGRDYGYTF
cdr3_nt: TGTGCCAGCAGCGGTACCGGCAGGGACTATGGCTACACCTTC
d_call: .
v_call: TRBV9
clone_size: .
j_call: TRBJ1-2

cdr3_aa: CASSLGEPGRVGDTQYF
cdr3_nt: TGTGCCAGCAGCTTAGGTGAACCGGGACGGGTGGGAGATACGCAGTATTTT
d_call: .
v_call: TRBV28
clone_size: .
j_call: TRBJ2-3

cdr3_aa: CSVGLAGNEQFF
cdr3_nt: TGCAGCGTTGGACTGGCAGGGAATGAGCAGTTCTTC
d_call: .
v_call: TRBV29-1
clone_size: once
j_call: TRBJ2-1

cdr3_aa: CASSGNRGLTEAFF
cdr3_nt: TGTGCCAGCAGTGGCAACAGGGGGCTCACTGAAGCTTTCTTT
d_call: TRBD1
v_call: TRBV27
clone_size: .
j_call: TRBJ1-1

cdr3_aa: CAISLGDGYNQPQHF
cdr3_nt: TGTGCCATCTCACTGGGGGATGGATACAATCAGCCCCAGCATTTT
d_call: .
v_call: TRBV2
clone_size: .
j_call: TRBJ1-5

cdr3_aa: CASSLARAREQFF
cdr3_nt: TGTGCCAGCAGCTTAGCACGAGCGCGAGAGCAGTTCTTC
d_call: .
v_call: TRBV7-6
clone_size: .
j_call: TRBJ2-1

cdr3_aa: CASSSNTPGVTEAFF
cdr3_nt: TGCGCCAGCAGCTCGAACACTCCGGGTGTAACTGAAGCTTTCTTT
d_call: .
v_call: TRBV5-1
clone_size: .
j_call: TRBJ1-1

cdr3_aa: CATRLSGEDTQYF
cdr3_nt: TGCGCCACCAGACTATCAGGGGAAGATACGCAGTATTTT
d_call: .
v_call: TRBV10-1
clone_size: .
j_call: TRBJ2-3

cdr3_aa: CASLPGQGNGYTF
cdr3_nt: TGTGCCAGCTTACCGGGACAGGGGAATGGCTACACCTTC
d_call: TRBD1
v_call: TRBV18
clone_size: .
j_call: TRBJ1-2

cdr3_aa: CASSTTPSRSGYEQYF
cdr3_nt: TGTGCCAGCAGCACCACCCCCTCTCGGTCAGGGTACGAGCAGTACTTC
d_call: .
v_call: TRBV5-6
clone_size: .
j_call: TRBJ2-7

cdr3_aa: CASSPWGIWSAYEQYF
cdr3_nt: TGTGCCAGCAGCCCCTGGGGGATTTGGTCCGCCTACGAGCAGTACTTC
d_call: .
v_call: TRBV5-5
clone_size: .
j_call: TRBJ2-7

cdr3_aa: CSANRNNEQFF
cdr3_nt: TGCAGTGCTAACCGGAACAATGAGCAGTTCTTC
d_call: .
v_call: TRBV20-1
clone_size: .
j_call: TRBJ2-1

cdr3_aa: CAIRPRDTIYEQYF
cdr3_nt: TGTGCCATCAGACCCCGGGACACCATCTACGAGCAGTACTTC
d_call: .
v_call: TRBV10-3
clone_size: few
j_call: TRBJ2-7

cdr3_aa: CASSPRDRVSNEQFF
cdr3_nt: TGTGCCAGCTCACCCCGGGACAGGGTGTCCAATGAGCAGTTCTTC
d_call: TRBD1
v_call: TRBV18
clone_size: .
j_call: TRBJ2-1

cdr3_aa: CAISGTGGASSRHEQYF
cdr3_nt: TGTGCCATCAGTGGAACAGGGGGCGCCTCCAGTCGCCACGAGCAGTACTTC
d_call: TRBD1
v_call: TRBV10-3
clone_size: .
j_call: TRBJ2-7

cdr3_aa: CASSEEGENTEAFF
cdr3_nt: TGCGCCAGCAGTGAGGAGGGGGAGAACACTGAAGCTTTCTTT
d_call: .
v_call: TRBV10-1
clone_size: .
j_call: TRBJ1-1

cdr3_aa: CASSQEGQPYSNQPQHF
cdr3_nt: TGCGCCAGCAGCCAAGAAGGACAGCCTTATAGCAATCAGCCCCAGCATTTT
d_call: .
v_call: TRBV4-1
clone_size: few
j_call: TRBJ1-5

cdr3_aa: CASSVPPGQGKTGANVLTF
cdr3_nt: TGTGCCAGCAGCGTTCCCCCCGGACAGGGGAAAACTGGGGCCAACGTCCTGACTTTC
d_call: TRBD1
v_call: TRBV7-9
clone_size: .
j_call: TRBJ2-6

cdr3_aa: CASSQQTGGEAFF
cdr3_nt: TGTGCCAGCAGCCAACAAACCGGGGGTGAAGCTTTCTTT
d_call: .
v_call: TRBV3-1/TRBV3-2
clone_size: .
j_call: TRBJ1-1

cdr3_aa: CASSLSDSYNSPLHF
cdr3_nt: TGCGCCAGCAGCTTATCGGACAGCTATAATTCACCCCTCCACTTT
d_call: .
v_call: TRBV5-1
clone_size: .
j_call: TRBJ1-6

cdr3_aa: CASSPGQGAFGNTIYF
cdr3_nt: TGTGCCAGCAGCCCCGGACAGGGGGCCTTTGGAAACACCATATATTTT
d_call: TRBD1
v_call: TRBV7-6
clone_size: .
j_call: TRBJ1-3

cdr3_aa: CASSEVSEAFF
cdr3_nt: TGTGCCAGCAGTGAAGTTTCTGAAGCTTTCTTT
d_call: .
v_call: TRBV6-1
clone_size: .
j_call: TRBJ1-1

cdr3_aa: CASSKQGNTEAFF
cdr3_nt: TGTGCCAGCAGTAAACAGGGGAACACTGAAGCTTTCTTT
d_call: .
v_call: TRBV7-9
clone_size: .
j_call: TRBJ1-1

cdr3_aa: CASSYGLAGKNIQYF
cdr3_nt: TGTGCCAGCAGTTACGGACTAGCGGGAAAAAACATTCAGTACTTC
d_call: TRBD2
v_call: TRBV6-5
clone_size: few
j_call: TRBJ2-4

cdr3_aa: CASQHRGAYGYTF
cdr3_nt: TGTGCCAGCCAACACAGGGGGGCCTATGGCTACACCTTC
d_call: TRBD1
v_call: TRBV6-5
clone_size: .
j_call: TRBJ1-2

cdr3_aa: CASSLDSGSADTQYF
cdr3_nt: TGCGCCAGCAGCTTGGATAGCGGGAGCGCAGATACGCAGTATTTT
d_call: TRBD2
v_call: TRBV5-1
clone_size: .
j_call: TRBJ2-3

cdr3_aa: CASTLQGGTNEQFF
cdr3_nt: TGTGCCAGCACCCTCCAAGGGGGCACCAATGAGCAGTTCTTC
d_call: TRBD1
v_call: TRBV5-6
clone_size: .
j_call: TRBJ2-1

cdr3_aa: CASTWAGQGEGYGYTF
cdr3_nt: TGTGCCAGCACCTGGGCGGGACAGGGAGAAGGCTATGGCTACACCTTC
d_call: TRBD1
v_call: TRBV18
clone_size: .
j_call: TRBJ1-2

cdr3_aa: CASSLWDRSSNQPQHF
cdr3_nt: TGTGCCAGCAGCCTATGGGACAGGAGTAGCAATCAGCCCCAGCATTTT
d_call: TRBD1
v_call: TRBV2
clone_size: .
j_call: TRBJ1-5

cdr3_aa: CASSTPRRVDTIYF
cdr3_nt: TGTGCCAGCAGCACTCCTAGGAGGGTGGACACCATATATTTT
d_call: .
v_call: TRBV3-1/TRBV3-2
clone_size: .
j_call: TRBJ1-3

cdr3_aa: CASSAQTSRSVGYGYTF
cdr3_nt: TGTGCCAGTAGCGCCCAGACATCCCGGAGTGTAGGGTATGGCTACACCTTC
d_call: .
v_call: TRBV19
clone_size: .
j_call: TRBJ1-2

cdr3_aa: CASSLGTLGVRNTEAFF
cdr3_nt: TGCGCCAGCAGCCTGGGGACATTGGGGGTTAGGAACACTGAAGCTTTCTTT
d_call: .
v_call: TRBV5-1
clone_size: .
j_call: TRBJ1-1

cdr3_aa: CASSHKGRAYEQYF
cdr3_nt: TGTGCCAGCAGCCATAAGGGCAGGGCCTACGAGCAGTACTTC
d_call: .
v_call: TRBV27
clone_size: few
j_call: TRBJ2-7

cdr3_aa: CASSRQGQETQYF
cdr3_nt: TGTGCCAGTAGTAGACAGGGACAAGAGACCCAGTACTTC
d_call: TRBD1
v_call: TRBV19
clone_size: .
j_call: TRBJ2-5

cdr3_aa: CASSVSVLQGSSTDTQYF
cdr3_nt: TGCGCCAGCAGTGTTTCAGTATTACAGGGAAGTAGCACAGATACGCAGTATTTT
d_call: .
v_call: TRBV10-1
clone_size: .
j_call: TRBJ2-3

cdr3_aa: CAREMREGAKSSGANVLTF
cdr3_nt: TGCGCCCGAGAAATGAGAGAAGGGGCCAAAAGCTCTGGGGCCAACGTCCTGACTTTC
d_call: .
v_call: TRBV23-1
clone_size: .
j_call: TRBJ2-6

cdr3_aa: CASSIGEKESGANVLTF
cdr3_nt: TGTGCCAGTAGTATAGGGGAGAAGGAATCTGGGGCCAACGTCCTGACTTTC
d_call: .
v_call: TRBV19
clone_size: few
j_call: TRBJ2-6

cdr3_aa: CASSQEGWQPQHF
cdr3_nt: TGCGCCAGCAGCCAAGAAGGGTGGCAGCCCCAGCATTTT
d_call: .
v_call: TRBV4-1
clone_size: .
j_call: TRBJ1-5

cdr3_aa: CATSRGRTSLSWEQYF
cdr3_nt: TGTGCCACCAGCAGAGGTAGGACATCCTTGAGTTGGGAGCAGTACTTC
d_call: .
v_call: TRBV15
clone_size: .
j_call: TRBJ2-7

cdr3_aa: CATELQGANTEAFF
cdr3_nt: TGTGCCACGGAACTACAGGGGGCGAACACTGAAGCTTTCTTT
d_call: TRBD1
v_call: TRBV6-5
clone_size: once
j_call: TRBJ1-1

cdr3_aa: CASSPGTEAGGLNEKLFF
cdr3_nt: TGTGCCAGCAGCCCGGGGACCGAAGCGGGGGGACTTAATGAAAAACTGTTTTTT
d_call: .
v_call: TRBV5-4
clone_size: .
j_call: TRBJ1-4

cdr3_aa: CASSLTGGGGETQYF
cdr3_nt: TGTGCCAGCAGCTTAACCGGGGGAGGTGGGGAGACCCAGTACTTC
d_call: .
v_call: TRBV7-9
clone_size: .
j_call: TRBJ2-5